This T cell receptor (beta chain) was obtained from a study of blood T cell repertoires in COVID-19 (dated by TCRdb to the early 2020s). The study in broad terms: The collaborator samples originated in the United States, Italy and Spain and spanned the acute and convalescent phases of COVID-19. The prospective study material was composed of cDNA or gDNA derived from T cells, B-cell-depleted T cells, or PBMCs. Deeply sampled blood TCRbeta repertoires from subjects exposed to, actively infected with, or recovered from COVID-19 were included in the dataset. A freely available public database, intended as a resource for researchers studying the immune response to SARS-CoV-2, is where the repertoires were released. The samples were drawn from two sources: the first 160 participants of the ongoing ImmuneRACE study, and about 1,300 subjects contributed by 6 global collaborators. Nearly every sample came with metadata listing a de-identified subject ID, COVID-19 status, age in years and sex. Where HLA class I and class II types were available, the types were taken from metadata supplied by the sample provider, not from assay-based typing.

Beyond this particular receptor, the publication reports: How much clinical and demographic metadata was included differed by source and by participant, and the metadata was provided uncurated.

From cysteine to phenylalanine, the CDR3 is 15 amino acids long. The CDR3 DNA has 45 bases and is translated from base 1. Sequences SGHTA (CDR1) and FQGTGA (CDR2) are obtained from the germline V gene. Germline trimming: 4 bases from V, 2 bases from J; junction bases outside gene matches: 4. TCRbeta CDR3 regions were amplified from genomic DNA by means of the immunoSEQ Assay, a bias-controlled multiplex PCR. Per the original workflow: The number of nucleated cells in each sample was estimated from the amplification of reference gene primers within the assay. Sequence reads were collapsed and filtered to measure the absolute abundance of every unique TCRbeta CDR3 rearrangement. Productive Simpson clonality was computed per sample as the square root of Simpson's diversity index over productive rearrangements. What TCRdb holds here is the immuneACCESS table cut down to in-frame rearrangements. Part of the clones is not present; checked against another copy, under half of the missing clones reflect an unresolved V gene, and the others are unexplained. That table gives V, J and clone size, and the DNA gave D and trimming. Across this sample there are fewer than 350,000 clones, with roughly 90% seen only once. The leading ten clones occupy about 8.6% of the sample.

The collaborating institutions used their own protocols to collect whole blood in K2EDTA tubes. For TCRbeta analysis, collaborators shipped samples in one of three forms: frozen whole blood, isolated PBMCs, or DNA extracted from either of those sample types. For this clone: The antigen it recognizes is unknown. One base away there is no much larger clone; base qualities are not given.

The sample was peripheral blood. The sequence is built from TRBV7-3 and TRBJ2-3, and TRBD2 aligns with 9 junction nucleotides. The TCR originated in a man younger than 35 with active or convalescent COVID-19. The nucleotides are TGTGCCAGCAGCTCGAGCGGGGGGCACACAGATACGCAGTATTTT. It translates to CASSSSGGHTDTQYF.